Presented here are 17 T cell receptor beta chains from one specimen sequenced in a study of identical twins. A single record per CDR3 protein comes from TCRdb applying MiXCR to the 5' RACE reads. The data hold 450,000 or so distinct CDR3 sequences, with 13% to 15% observed a single time. The data also belong to a second study, concerning yellow fever vaccine responses in identical twins.

The material sequenced was CD4+ T cells sorted from blood. These receptors all stem from a woman between 18 and 30 years old in good health.

This clonotype has a handful of counts. The V call is TRBV27, the J call TRBJ1-5, with D perhaps matching TRBD1 (6 bases). Trimming cost V 1 base and J 2 bases, with 15 bases left between them. CDR1 MNHEY and CDR2 SMNVEV come from the germline V gene (reference sequence). The CDR3 length is 17 residues. CDR3 DNA sequence: TGTGCCAGCAGTTTATTCGGGACAATAGGAGGCAATCAGCCCCAGCATTTT. Translating it yields CASSLFGTIGGNQPQHF.

The V call is TRBV2, the J call TRBJ2-7; D is perhaps TRBD1 or TRBD2 (5 bases each). The V and J ends lost 1 base and 2 bases respectively, with 18 bases between them. The CDR3 is made up of 17 amino acids. Germline V gene data show CDR1 as SNHLY and CDR2 as FYNNEI. CDR3 DNA: TGTGCCAGCAGTGAAGGGCAGGGTGGGAGTTTCGCCTACGAGCAGTACTTC. This sequence encodes CASSEGQGGSFAYEQYF.

This clonotype was picked up a small number of times. The chain joins TRBV20-1 to TRBJ2-1, with TRBD2 as a possible D gene (6 bases). This CDR3 region has 14 residues. Germline CDR1 and CDR2: DFQATT and SNEGSKA (reference sequence). Trimming left V 2 bases short and J 7 bases short, with 15 bases between. In nucleotides, the CDR3 is TGCAGTGCTAGAACCCTCGGGAGTTTGAATGAGCAGTTCTTC. This sequence encodes CSARTLGSLNEQFF.

This clonotype was seen repeatedly, ten times or more. As DNA, the CDR3 is TGTGCCAGCAGTTTAGCCTTAGCGGGACTCTCCTACGAGCAGTACTTC. It is translated as CASSLALAGLSYEQYF. The gene calls are TRBV12-3 or TRBV12-4 and TRBJ2-7; 8 bases line up with TRBD2. Trimming removed 0 bases from V and 0 bases from J; junction bases left unmatched: 4. This CDR3 comprises 16 residues.

V and J are TRBV5-1 and TRBJ1-4; no definite D call. Per the germline V gene, CDR1 is SGHRS and CDR2 is YFSETQ. There are 12 residues in the CDR3. V lost 3 bases and J lost 8, with 8 bases in between. The CDR3: CASSSDGEKLFF. As DNA, the CDR3 is TGCGCCAGCAGCTCGGACGGGGAAAAACTGTTTTTT.

The chain links TRBV5-6 to TRBJ2-1, with TRBD1 matching 11 bases. With 4 bases clipped from V and 4 bases from J, the junction kept 4 bases outside the gene matches. The CDR3 consists of 15 residues. Germline V gene data show CDR1 as SGHDT and CDR2 as YYEEEE. The CDR3: CASSRDRGAYNEQFF. The CDR3 nucleotides read TGTGCCAGCAGCAGGGACAGGGGGGCTTACAATGAGCAGTTCTTC.

This clonotype turned up a few times. V usage is TRBV20-1 and J usage is TRBJ2-1, with D possibly being TRBD1 (5 bases). This CDR3 comprises 14 residues. The ends were cut back, 1 base at V and 8 bases at J, with 15 bases in the middle. Germline V lookup: CDR1 DFQATT, CDR2 SNEGSKA (reference sequence). The CDR3 DNA reads as TGCAGTGCTAGAGTAGGGGCACGTAGGGATGAGCAGTTCTTC. Translation: CSARVGARRDEQFF.

In this sample, this clonotype turned up a few times. The chain recombines TRBV29-1 with TRBJ2-7, with 10 bases that match TRBD1. In germline, CDR1 is SQVTM, CDR2 ANQGSEA. This CDR3 region has 12 residues. V gave up 6 bases and J gave up 4 bases; unmatched junction bases: 3. Here the CDR3 reads CSVTGQGYEQYF. The CDR3 DNA follows: TGCAGCGTGACGGGACAGGGGTACGAGCAGTACTTC.

This clonotype was found a few times. DNA of the CDR3: TGCAGTGCTAGAGATCCTTGGAGCGGGACTTACGAGCAGTACTTC. It codes for CSARDPWSGTYEQYF. V and J are TRBV20-1 and TRBJ2-7; 7 bases are a match to TRBD2. The length of the CDR3 is 15 residues. Germline CDR1 reads DFQATT; CDR2 reads SNEGSKA (reference sequence). With 0 bases clipped from V and 4 bases from J, the junction kept 9 bases outside the gene matches.

The chain carries TRBV5-1 and TRBJ2-6; D is possibly TRBD1 (5 bases). This CDR3 contains 15 residues. The germline CDR1 and CDR2 sequences are SGHRS and YFSETQ. V lost 4 bases to trimming and J lost 2 bases, with 10 bases between them. As DNA, the CDR3 is TGCGCCAGCAGCCGACAGCAAACTGGGGCCAACGTCCTGACTTTC. Amino acids: CASSRQQTGANVLTF. Variable domain in full (rest from reference TRBV5-1 and TRBJ2-6): KAGVTQTPRYLIKTRGQQVTLSCSPISGHRSVSWYQQTPGQGLQFLFEYFSETQRNKGNFPGRFSGRQFSNSRSEMNVSTLELGDSALYLCASSRQQTGANVLTFGAGSRLTVL.

The V call is TRBV20-1, the J call TRBJ2-7, with TRBD2 matching 8 bases. V shed 3 bases and J 4 bases; nucleotides not matched to a gene: 11. The length of the CDR3 is 15 residues. Germline CDR1 DFQATT, CDR2 SNEGSKA (reference sequence). In DNA form, the CDR3 reads TGCAGTGCTAGTTTACTGGCACTAGCGGTATACGAGCAGTACTTC. Residues: CSASLLALAVYEQYF.

V and J are TRBV11-2 and TRBJ2-5; D is perhaps TRBD1 or TRBD2 (5 bases each). CDR1 and CDR2 from the germline V gene are SGHAT and FQNNGV. V was pared by 5 bases and J by 5 bases, with 15 bases between. This CDR3 comprises 14 residues. The CDR3: CASSRTSPGETQYF. The CDR3, as DNA: TGTGCCAGCAGCCGGACATCCCCGGGGGAGACCCAGTACTTC.

This clonotype has only a few counts. The V gene is TRBV3-1, the J gene TRBJ1-6; unclear D gene. Per the germline V gene, CDR1 is LGHDT and CDR2 is YNNKEL (reference sequence). There are 14 residues in the CDR3. V shed 6 bases and J shed 7 bases, with 13 bases lying between them. The CDR3 is CASSQRVSNSPLHF. The CDR3 nucleotides are TGTGCCAGCAGTCAAAGGGTTTCGAATTCACCCCTCCACTTT.

This clonotype has only a few counts. The chain employs TRBV11-2 and TRBJ2-3; D may correspond to TRBD1 or TRBD2 (5 bases each). The CDR3 runs to 15 residues. Germline V CDR1 and CDR2: SGHAT, FQNNGV. Trimming cost V 7 bases and J 6 bases, with 20 bases left between them. DNA for the CDR3: TGTGCCAGCACCGAAAGGGGAGTCGACGTGGATACGCAGTATTTT. Translating gives CASTERGVDVDTQYF.

V and J are TRBV5-1 and TRBJ2-7; 9 bases align to TRBD2. This CDR3 contains 15 residues. V lost 3 bases and J lost 6; bases outside the gene matches: 10. Per germline, CDR1 SGHRS and CDR2 YFSETQ. CDR3 protein: CASSYSGTSRIEQYF. The CDR3 bases are TGCGCCAGCAGCTACTCCGGGACTAGCAGAATCGAGCAGTACTTC.

The J gene is TRBJ1-2, the V gene TRBV3-1; D gene ambiguous. Trimming pared 0 bases from V and 4 bases from J, leaving 15 bases between. From germline, CDR1 is LGHDT and CDR2 YNNKEL (reference sequence). This CDR3 spans 16 amino acids. CDR3 protein: CASSQDGEPWGYGYTF. In DNA form, the CDR3 reads TGTGCCAGCAGCCAAGATGGAGAGCCGTGGGGCTATGGCTACACCTTC.

Ten or more counts support this clonotype. The chain has TRBV12-3 or TRBV12-4 and TRBJ1-4, with D possibly TRBD1 on 6 matching bases. V lost 6 bases and J 10 bases, leaving 24 bases between the germline ends. The length of the CDR3 is 16 residues. In DNA, the CDR3 is TGTGCCAGCAGCCGCAGCCCAGGGGTGGAACATTTAAAACTGTTTTTT. This sequence encodes CASSRSPGVEHLKLFF.